Below, one T cell receptor beta chain is given with its context. What it binds is not known. The length of the CDR3 is 16 residues. Germline trimming cut 4 bases from V and 4 bases from J; bases unmatched to any gene: 12. The germline CDR1 and CDR2 sequences are SEHNR and FQNEAQ (reference sequence). Sequenced by immunoSEQ multiplex PCR; TCRdb stores in-frame clones only, minus some. This sample has some 60,000 clones, with roughly 84% found just once. The source of the sample is a study of PD-L1 blockade in urothelial cancer. The overall study: Blood was subjected to analysis at 3 weeks (second dose) and 6 weeks following treatment start. A median around 150,000 T cells were found in blood samples. General study findings and limits: Tumor-associated clones in blood expanded more at 3 weeks in durable-benefit patients.

Patients' cancers were locally advanced or metastatic urothelial carcinomas. The input for sequencing was PBMCs, taken around atezolizumab (anti-PD-L1) treatment. V and J are TRBV7-9 and TRBJ1-1, with 7 bases identical to TRBD1. The TCR comes from a man aged 50-59 years with urothelial cancer. The CDR3 spells CASSSQLDRVTTEAFF. For the CDR3, the DNA is TGTGCCAGCAGCTCCCAGTTAGACAGGGTGACCACTGAAGCTTTCTTT.